The TCR beta chain described here comes from a study of T cell changes during pregnancy in multiple sclerosis. This CDR3 has 16 amino acids. Germline assignment: CDR1 SGHRS and CDR2 YFSETQ. J was trimmed by 4 bases and V by 0 bases; bases with no gene match: 7. Clones were read by immunoSEQ multiplex PCR, and TCRdb kept only the in-frame ones, dropping some. The data hold roughly 90,000 clones, with 94% observed a single time. This specimen was peripheral blood, taken in the third trimester of pregnancy. The TCR sequence derives from a female donor with multiple sclerosis, enrolled in a pregnancy study. The chain carries TRBV5-1 and TRBJ1-2; 9 positions match TRBD1. CDR3 protein: CASSLAAGQGRYGYTF. CDR3 DNA: TGCGCCAGCAGCTTGGCAGCGGGACAGGGACGCTATGGCTACACCTTC.